This TCR beta chain was sequenced for a study of T-cell memory formation after mild COVID-19. Trimming removed 1 base at V and 1 base at J, with 8 bases between. The CDR3 loop spans 14 amino acids. The V gene's germline CDR1 is SGHRS and CDR2 YFSETQ. This clonotype was detected ten times or more. Its target is not known. Findings of the study overall: Balance between CD4 and CD8 was seen in clones contracting day 15 to 85, and a CD4+ lean was seen in later expanders.

TCRdb analysed the 5' RACE reads with MiXCR anew, one entry per CDR3 protein. Seen here are a few hundred thousand distinct CDR3 sequences, about 16% observed once, and the top ten hold approximately 23%. The sequenced sample was PBMCs or a T cell subset sorted from them (not recorded which). This receptor was identified in a man younger than 35 who had mild COVID-19 (a few samples of this study predate the infection). Cell type and time point are not known. The rearrangement joins TRBV5-1 to TRBJ1-1; D is undetermined. The CDR3 spells CASSLSAENTEAFF. In DNA form, the CDR3 reads TGCGCCAGCAGCTTGTCGGCGGAGAACACTGAAGCTTTCTTT.